This T cell receptor beta chain was captured in a study of human T cells and chemical hapten exposure. Background on the study: Epicutaneous patch tests delivered 0.01% DPC to the upper back, with evaluation at 6 days.

Time point here: patch test 2, 6 weeks after DPC sensitization. Treatment defined: therapeutic diphenylcyclopropenone sensitization with weekly scalp DPC. TCRdb processed the RACE reads anew with MiXCR; each CDR3 protein has one entry. The sample yields fewer than 100,000 distinct CDR3 sequences, 11% seen once. The CDR3 contains 14 residues. The V gene's germline CDR1 is MNHEY and CDR2 SVGEGT. The germline V and J ends were trimmed by 4 bases and 4 bases, with 12 bases remaining between them. This chain links TRBV6-2 or TRBV6-3 with TRBJ2-3; no definite D call. The receptor comes from a man aged 18 to 30 with alopecia areata. Some clones in this sample may be carry-over from other donors' samples. This specimen was whole blood, taken in connection with sensitization to the hapten diphenylcyclopropenone (DPC). The chain's CDR3 is CASSFTGPSDTQYF. DNA for the CDR3: TGTGCCAGCAGTTTCACGGGCCCCTCAGATACGCAGTATTTT.